The clone carrying this T cell receptor beta chain was recorded at least ten times. Its antigen is currently unknown. The record originates from a study of regulatory T cells in long-lasting Graves disease. Study observations and caveats: The TCR repertoire of persistent Graves' patients was less diverse than that of newly diagnosed ones.

The CDR3 sequence is 16 residues long. The germline gives CDR1 DFQATT, CDR2 SNEGSKA (reference sequence). J gave up 7 bases and V 2 bases, and 12 bases lay outside the gene matches. Combining iRepertoire HTBI primers with Arm-PCR of CDR3 regions, the authors built TCR beta libraries. In TCRdb, the multiplex PCR reads were re-called with MiXCR into one record per CDR3 protein. The sample yields about 540,000 distinct CDR3 sequences, about 13% seen once. Time point described: newly diagnosed GD, antithyroid drugs for less than 3 months. After RNA was extracted from PBMCs, the TCR library was made from it. A further study also used this sample, focusing on T cells in Graves' hyperthyroidism and ophthalmopathy. That report adds: TCR CDR3 underwent first-round RT-PCR with the HTBI primer set.

The genes are TRBV20-1 and TRBJ1-4; 8 bases align to TRBD1. Here the sequenced sample was peripheral blood mononuclear cells (PBMCs), taken at new diagnosis, from a patient treated with antithyroid drugs. This receptor was obtained from a man aged 30 to 45 with Graves disease. CDR3 nucleotide sequence: TGCAGTGCTAGACTCATCGCGCAGGGGGCTCGTGAAAAACTGTTTTTT. This codes for CSARLIAQGAREKLFF.